The 17 T cell receptor beta chains presented below share a single source sample, sequenced in a study of T-cell reconstitution after alpha-beta-depleted transplantation in children. TCRbeta library preparation incorporated unique molecular identifiers. Each CDR3 protein is one row after TCRdb ran MiXCR on the PCR reads. The data contain hundreds of thousands of distinct CDR3 sequences, approximately 10% of them singletons. Sequencing was performed on PBMCs from the stem cell graft donor, taken from the stem cell graft. The receptors derive from a human donor who donated a stem cell graft to a child with acute myeloid leukemia.

Many counts were recorded for this clonotype. The rearrangement uses TRBV29-1 and TRBJ1-3; D unclear. Trimming took off 7 bases at V and 0 bases at J, with 13 bases between the two ends. CDR3 length: 14 residues. Germline CDR1 is SQVTM and CDR2 is ANQGSEA. Here the CDR3 DNA reads TGCAGCGCAATACCGGGGAGCTCTGGAAACACCATATATTTT. Translation gives CSAIPGSSGNTIYF.

This clonotype appeared many times. The chain has TRBV20-1 and TRBJ2-3; maybe TRBD2 (6 bases). Germline V gives CDR1 DFQATT, CDR2 SNEGSKA (reference sequence). There are 15 residues in the CDR3. The V gene lost 3 bases and the J gene lost 1 base, with 14 bases spanning the gap. The CDR3 DNA reads TGCAGTGCTAGCCCGAGAGCGGGTCGCACAGATACGCAGTATTTT. Its translation: CSASPRAGRTDTQYF.

The chain has TRBV29-1 and TRBJ2-5; D tentatively fits TRBD1 or TRBD2 (6 bases each). CDR1 SQVTM and CDR2 ANQGSEA come from the germline V gene. This CDR3 contains 15 residues. Between the trimmed V and J ends, which lost 6 bases and 4 bases, there was a span of 21 bases. As DNA, the CDR3 is TGCAGCGTAGATCTGGCGGGACAACTGCGAGAGACCCAGTACTTC. Translated, it gives CSVDLAGQLRETQYF.

A note on this clonotype: Mismatch with germline at one junction end may stem from a read error. The chain uses TRBV4-2 and TRBJ2-7, with 7 bases lining up with TRBD2. The CDR3 has 15 amino acids. Germline V gene data show CDR1 as LGHNA and CDR2 as YNFKEQ. CDR3 sequence reads: CACSQERTREFEQYF. For the CDR3, the DNA is TGTGCCTGCAGCCAAGAGAGGACTAGAGAATTCGAGCAGTACTTC.

The rearrangement joins TRBV24-1 to TRBJ2-1; no definite D call. The germline V gene encodes CDR1 KGHDR and CDR2 SFDVKD. V shed 9 bases and J shed 7 bases, with 24 bases lying between them. The CDR3 is 16 residues long. CDR3 sequence reads: CATAGVQATVGNEQFF. CDR3 nucleotide sequence: TGTGCCACCGCTGGGGTCCAGGCGACCGTCGGGAATGAGCAGTTCTTC.

At least ten counts were recorded for this clonotype. The chain has TRBV28 and TRBJ2-1, with TRBD2 matching 11 bases. The CDR3 runs to 20 residues. The germline V gene encodes CDR1 MDHEN and CDR2 SYDVKM. With 3 bases clipped from V and 1 base from J, the junction kept 14 bases outside the gene matches. CDR3 DNA sequence: TGTGCCAGCAGTTTTGGGATTACTAGCGGGAGAGGAGTTTCCTACAATGAGCAGTTCTTC. Protein: CASSFGITSGRGVSYNEQFF.

The sample holds many counts of this clonotype. V usage is TRBV20-1 and J usage is TRBJ2-7; D is ambiguous. Trimming removed 6 bases at V and 1 base at J, with 16 bases between. There are 14 residues in the CDR3. Germline V gene sequence: CDR1 DFQATT, CDR2 SNEGSKA (reference sequence). CDR3 nucleotides: TGCAGTGCAACCCCGGACGGAGAATCCTACGAGCAGTACTTC. This gives the protein CSATPDGESYEQYF.

The chain recombines TRBV11-2 with TRBJ2-5, with unresolved D. CDR3 length: 15 amino acids. Germline loops: CDR1 SGHAT, CDR2 FQNNGV. The V gene lost 2 bases and the J gene lost 4 bases, with 14 bases spanning the gap. The CDR3 region is CASSLSGFGAETQYF. In DNA, the CDR3 is TGTGCCAGCAGCTTATCCGGCTTTGGCGCAGAGACCCAGTACTTC.

The chain joins TRBV7-6 to TRBJ2-7, with D maybe TRBD2 (5 bases). CDR3 size: 13 residues. Trimming pared 5 bases from V and 5 bases from J, leaving 13 bases between. The germline gives CDR1 SGHVS, CDR2 FNYEAQ. CDR3 coding DNA: TGTGCCAGCAGCCCAGGCCTAGCCCACGAGCAGTACTTC. Amino acids: CASSPGLAHEQYF.

This clonotype was seen ten or more times. The chain joins TRBV15 to TRBJ1-6; D unclear. V shed 5 bases and J shed 13 bases, with 15 bases lying between them. Germline V gene data show CDR1 as LNHNV and CDR2 as YYDKDF (reference sequence). The CDR3 has 13 residues. The CDR3 coding sequence is TGTGCCACCAGCGAGGGAGCCCTGCTGCCCCTCCACTTT. It encodes CATSEGALLPLHF.

The chain joins TRBV12-3 or TRBV12-4 to TRBJ2-7; D is unclear. Trimming cost V 2 bases and J 3 bases, with 8 bases left between them. CDR3 length equals 13 residues. The CDR3 coding sequence is TGTGCCAGCAGTTTATGGCAGGACTACGAGCAGTACTTC. Its translation: CASSLWQDYEQYF.

This clonotype was seen more than once but under ten times. The rearrangement uses TRBV7-9 and TRBJ1-1, with D perhaps TRBD1 (6 bases). The V end lost 5 bases, the J end lost 3 bases, and 10 bases lay between the germline ends. Germline CDR1 reads SEHNR; CDR2 reads FQNEAQ (reference sequence). The CDR3 spans 13 residues. CDR3 loop: CASSPGQHTEAFF. CDR3 coding DNA: TGTGCCAGCAGCCCCGGACAGCACACTGAAGCTTTCTTT. The whole variable domain, filled in from reference TRBV7-9 and TRBJ1-1, reads DTGVSQNPRHKITKRGQNVTFRCDPISEHNRLYWYRQTLGQGPEFLTYFQNEAQLEKSRLLSDRFSAERPKGSFSTLEIQRTEQGDSAMYLCASSPGQHTEAFFGQGTRLTVV.

This clonotype has more than one count but fewer than ten. The chain links TRBV15 to TRBJ1-2; 7 bases are shared with TRBD1. The CDR3 sequence is 16 residues long. J gave up 8 bases and V 3 bases, and 15 bases lay outside the gene matches. Germline V gene data show CDR1 as LNHNV and CDR2 as YYDKDF (reference sequence). In nucleotides, the CDR3 is TGTGCCACCAGCAGCCCTACCCGGGACAGTCGTCGAGGCTACACCTTC. This sequence encodes CATSSPTRDSRRGYTF. The variable domain in full, with the rest retrieved from reference TRBV15 and TRBJ1-2, is DAMVIQNPRYQVTQFGKPVTLSCSQTLNHNVMYWYQQKSSQAPKLLFHYYDKDFNNEADTPDNFQSRRPNTSFCFLDIRSPGLGDTAMYLCATSSPTRDSRRGYTFGSGTRLTVV.

In this sample, this clonotype turned up many times. The chain joins TRBV9 to TRBJ2-1; 7 bases are a match to TRBD2. Germline loops: CDR1 SGDLS, CDR2 YYNGEE. CDR3 length: 14 amino acids. After removal of 4 bases from V and 6 bases from J, the junction contained 7 bases not matched to a gene. The CDR3 reads CASSPSGNGNEQFF. CDR3 DNA sequence: TGTGCCAGCAGCCCAAGCGGGAATGGCAATGAGCAGTTCTTC.

CDR3 amino acids: CASSPIPHGLAEGNEQFF. The CDR3 DNA reads as TGTGCCAGCAGTCCAATTCCCCACGGACTAGCGGAGGGGAATGAGCAGTTCTTC. The V and J genes are TRBV6-2 or TRBV6-3 and TRBJ2-1; 10 bases fit TRBD2. The CDR3 loop spans 18 amino acids. V shed 5 bases, J shed 7 bases, and the junction held 17 bases outside the gene matches. From germline, CDR1 is MNHEY and CDR2 SVGEGT.

The sample holds many counts of this clonotype. J is TRBJ2-2 and V is TRBV11-2; D ambiguous. Germline-derived CDR1 and CDR2 are SGHAT and FQNNGV. Trimming took 2 bases from V and 1 from J, leaving 8 bases between them. The CDR3 has 15 residues. The chain's CDR3 is CASSLRVWNTGELFF. The CDR3 DNA follows: TGTGCCAGCAGCTTAAGGGTATGGAACACCGGGGAGCTGTTTTTT.

This clonotype came up many times. CDR3 region: CATGRERTQYF. In nucleotides, the CDR3 is TGTGCCACAGGGCGGGAGCGAACGCAGTATTTT. The V gene is TRBV10-3, the J gene TRBJ2-3; TRBD2 aligns across 7 bases. Germline V lookup: CDR1 ENHRY, CDR2 SYGVKD. With 10 bases clipped from V and 9 bases from J, the junction kept 7 bases outside the gene matches. The CDR3 totals 11 residues.